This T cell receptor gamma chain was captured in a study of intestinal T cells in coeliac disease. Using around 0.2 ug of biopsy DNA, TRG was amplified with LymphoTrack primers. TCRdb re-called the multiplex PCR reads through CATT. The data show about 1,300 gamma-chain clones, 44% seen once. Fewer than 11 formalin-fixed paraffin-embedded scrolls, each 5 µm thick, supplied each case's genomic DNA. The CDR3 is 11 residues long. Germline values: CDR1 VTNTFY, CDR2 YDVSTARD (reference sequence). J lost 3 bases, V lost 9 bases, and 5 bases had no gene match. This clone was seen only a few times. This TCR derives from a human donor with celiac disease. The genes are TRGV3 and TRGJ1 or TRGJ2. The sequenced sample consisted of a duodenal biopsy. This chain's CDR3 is CATGSYYKKLF. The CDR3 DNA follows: TGTGCCACCGGCTCTTATTATAAGAAACTCTTT.